These 22 T cell receptor beta chains share one sample of origin, sequenced in a study of technical replicates of blood from a few donors. The assay was immunoSEQ multiplex PCR, and TCRdb's table has in-frame clones only and misses some. The sample lists under 85,000 clones; 80% to 95% were seen once. Sequencing input: T cells isolated from PBMCs. The receptors stem from a human donor in good health.

This chain uses TRBV6-5 with TRBJ2-2; a weak D match, TRBD2 (6 bases). The germline CDR1 and CDR2 sequences are MNHEY and SVGAGI. The CDR3 extends over 14 amino acids. With 7 bases removed from V and 8 bases from J, the gap between germline ends came to 17 bases. CDR3 sequence (DNA): TGTGCCAGCACCATACAGCGCGGGAATGGGGAGCTGTTTTTT. Encoded protein: CASTIQRGNGELFF.

The chain employs TRBV7-6 and TRBJ2-1; 7 positions agree with TRBD2. The CDR3 spans 14 residues. J lost 5 bases, V lost 3 bases, and 4 bases had no gene match. Germline values: CDR1 SGHVS, CDR2 FNYEAQ. The CDR3 loop is CASSFGGRDNEQFF. In DNA, the CDR3 is TGTGCCAGCAGCTTCGGCGGGAGAGACAATGAGCAGTTCTTC.

The rearrangement links TRBV9 to TRBJ2-2; TRBD2 matches 9 bases. The CDR3 extends over 15 amino acids. V shed 1 base and J 7 bases; nucleotides not matched to a gene: 5. CDR1 is SGDLS, CDR2 YYNGEE, per germline. The CDR3 loop reads CASSVTSGYNGELFF. CDR3 nucleotides: TGTGCCAGCAGCGTAACTAGCGGGTATAACGGGGAGCTGTTTTTT.

The chain employs TRBV2 and TRBJ2-5; D is ambiguous. Between the trimmed V and J ends, which lost 1 base and 3 bases, there was a span of 6 bases. Germline CDR1 reads SNHLY; CDR2 reads FYNNEI. The CDR3 contains 13 residues. DNA of the CDR3: TGTGCCAGCAGTGAAGAATTCAAAGAGACCCAGTACTTC. Its translation: CASSEEFKETQYF.

The chain combines TRBV21-1 with TRBJ1-4; the table names TRBD1, a call not compared with the DNA. TRBV21-1 is a documented pseudogene. The CDR3 is made up of 14 amino acids. CDR3 coding DNA: TGTGCCAGCAGGACCGGCGACAGGAATGAAAAACTGTTTTTT. Its translation: CASRTGDRNEKLFF.

This chain connects TRBV7-9 to TRBJ2-7, with 8 bases aligning to TRBD2. This CDR3 contains 19 residues. Germline CDR1 reads SEHNR; CDR2 reads FQNEAQ (reference sequence). J was trimmed by 0 bases and V by 5 bases; bases with no gene match: 18. In DNA form, the CDR3 reads TGTGCCAGCAGCCCCCTTCCAATTAGCGGGATGTATCACTCCTACGAGCAGTACTTC. Amino acids: CASSPLPISGMYHSYEQYF.

In this sample, this clone turned up a few times. This chain uses TRBV10-2 with TRBJ1-5; unclear D gene. This CDR3 has 9 residues. Germline CDR1 WSHSY, CDR2 SAAADI. Trimming pared 10 bases from V and 9 bases from J, leaving 7 bases between. The CDR3, as DNA: TGCGCCACCACGCGGCCCCAGCATTTT. Translation gives CATTRPQHF.

The chain couples TRBV11-2 to TRBJ2-5, with D maybe TRBD2 (7 bases). The germline gives CDR1 SGHAT, CDR2 FQNNGV. The V gene lost 5 bases and the J gene lost 6 bases, with 16 bases spanning the gap. The CDR3 sequence is 14 residues long. The CDR3 DNA reads TGTGCCAGCAGCAGAGTAGGGGGGGGACAGACCCAGTACTTC. This sequence encodes CASSRVGGGQTQYF.

CDR3 bases: TGTGCCAGCAGTACCGACAGGGGGAAGCTGTTTTTT. This gives the protein CASSTDRGKLFF. This rearrangement joins TRBV27 to TRBJ2-2; 9 nucleotides align to TRBD1. The CDR3 is 12 residues long. Trimming took 5 bases from V and 12 from J; bases not matched to a gene: 4. Looked up from germline, CDR1 is MNHEY and CDR2 is SMNVEV (reference sequence).

The table lists this clone with a few counts. The CDR3 DNA reads as TGTGCCAGCAGCGATTACTCGGCGGGAGACTACGAGCAGTACTTC. Translation: CASSDYSAGDYEQYF. J is TRBJ2-7 and V is TRBV9; 7 nucleotides match TRBD2. Looked up from germline, CDR1 is SGDLS and CDR2 is YYNGEE. The V and J ends lost 3 bases and 3 bases, in that order; junction bases with no gene match: 9. The CDR3 loop spans 15 amino acids.

The rearrangement uses TRBV5-6 and TRBJ1-1, with D uncertain. Germline V gene sequence: CDR1 SGHDT, CDR2 YYEEEE. V was cut by 1 base and J by 1 base, with 11 bases left in between. This CDR3 has 15 residues. The CDR3 sequence: CASSLLWTANTEAFF. In nucleotides, the CDR3 is TGTGCCAGCAGCTTGCTCTGGACTGCGAACACTGAAGCTTTCTTT.

The count of this clone is one. The chain links TRBV5-4 to TRBJ2-7, with TRBD2 matching 10 bases. Losses at the gene ends were 4 bases for V and 6 bases for J; bases not matched to a gene: 10. CDR1 is SGHNT and CDR2 is YYREEE in the germline V gene (reference sequence). The CDR3 is 15 residues long. CDR3 coding DNA: TGTGCCAGCAGCGCTAGCGGGAGAGGACAGGGCGAGCAGTACTTC. Amino acids: CASSASGRGQGEQYF.

The V and J genes are TRBV7-9 and TRBJ2-7; TRBD1 aligns across 9 bases. The CDR3 has 14 residues. V trimming: 1 base; J trimming: 7 bases; junction bases outside the gene matches: 5. Germline V gene sequence: CDR1 SEHNR, CDR2 FQNEAQ (reference sequence). The CDR3: CASSLGGTGKEQYF. CDR3 bases: TGTGCCAGCAGCTTAGGGGGGACAGGGAAAGAGCAGTACTTC.

This clone was counted a single time. The chain recombines TRBV6-5 with TRBJ1-1; unclear D gene. CDR1 and CDR2 from the germline V gene are MNHEY and SVGAGI. The V gene lost 6 bases and the J gene lost 0 bases, with 14 bases spanning the gap. This CDR3 has 15 amino acids. This CDR3 is CASRFDESMNTEAFF. The CDR3 DNA reads TGTGCCAGCAGGTTTGATGAGTCCATGAACACTGAAGCTTTCTTT.

The rearrangement uses TRBV30 and TRBJ1-5; the D gene is possibly TRBD1 (5 bases). Looked up from germline, CDR1 is GTSNPN and CDR2 is SVGIG (reference sequence). V lost 2 bases and J lost 7, with 12 bases in between. The CDR3 consists of 13 residues. In nucleotides, the CDR3 is TGTGCCTGGAGTAGTGCAGGGTACCAGCCCCAGCATTTT. Translating gives CAWSSAGYQPQHF.

The gene calls are TRBV6-5 and TRBJ2-7; perhaps TRBD1 as D (6 bases). This CDR3 has 13 residues. Germline V gene data show CDR1 as MNHEY and CDR2 as SVGAGI. V lost 0 bases to trimming and J lost 6 bases, with 9 bases between them. The CDR3 spells CASSYSKQGEQYF. The CDR3 nucleotides are TGTGCCAGCAGTTACTCGAAACAGGGCGAGCAGTACTTC.

The chain uses TRBV5-1 and TRBJ1-3; D not resolved. Trimming stripped 0 bases from V and 4 bases from J, with 8 bases between. The CDR3 is 14 amino acids. Germline V gene data show CDR1 as SGHRS and CDR2 as YFSETQ. In DNA, the CDR3 is TGCGCCAGCAGCTTGGGAGCTTGGGGAAACACCATATATTTT. This encodes CASSLGAWGNTIYF.

This clone was seen a single time. The CDR3 nucleotides are TGTGCCAGCAGCTTTACTAGCGGCTACGAGCAGTACTTC. It specifies CASSFTSGYEQYF. The gene calls are TRBV11-2 and TRBJ2-7, with 8 bases that match TRBD2. Trimming at V came to 3 bases and at J to 3 bases, leaving 1 base not matched to a gene. Germline V gene data show CDR1 as SGHAT and CDR2 as FQNNGV. This CDR3 is 13 amino acids long.

This chain connects TRBV27 to TRBJ1-2; 11 bases align to TRBD1. CDR1 and CDR2 from the germline V gene are MNHEY and SMNVEV (reference sequence). The CDR3 runs 14 residues. After removal of 3 bases from V and 4 bases from J, the junction contained 1 base not matched to a gene. CDR3 DNA sequence: TGTGCCAGCAGTTTGGGGACAGGGGGCTATGGCTACACCTTC. Its protein product is CASSLGTGGYGYTF.

This chain connects TRBV4-1 to TRBJ2-6; D unresolved. Germline V gives CDR1 MGHRA, CDR2 YSYEKL. This CDR3 has 18 amino acids. V lost 4 bases to trimming and J lost 4 bases, with 20 bases between them. The CDR3 sequence is CASSLLLAVGKGANVLTF. The CDR3 nucleotides are TGCGCCAGCAGCCTCCTGTTAGCAGTTGGTAAAGGGGCCAACGTCCTGACTTTC.

This clone occurred once. The rearrangement links TRBV7-9 to TRBJ1-1, with TRBD1 matching 7 bases. With 1 base clipped from V and 6 bases from J, the junction kept 5 bases outside the gene matches. The CDR3 contains 14 residues. Germline V gene sequence: CDR1 SEHNR, CDR2 FQNEAQ (reference sequence). The CDR3 sequence: CASSLGQGGAEAFF. In DNA form, the CDR3 reads TGTGCCAGCAGCTTAGGGCAGGGGGGCGCTGAAGCTTTCTTT. The full variable domain, its missing parts supplied by reference TRBV7-9 and TRBJ1-1, is DTGVSQNPRHKITKRGQNVTFRCDPISEHNRLYWYRQTLGQGPEFLTYFQNEAQLEKSRLLSDRFSAERPKGSFSTLEIQRTEQGDSAMYLCASSLGQGGAEAFFGQGTRLTVV.

This chain uses TRBV6-1 with TRBJ1-5, with 8 bases matching TRBD1. Germline V gene data show CDR1 as MNHNS and CDR2 as SASEGT. The CDR3 is 13 residues long. The J segment lost 7 bases and the V segment lost 3 bases, leaving 2 bases of the junction unmatched. The CDR3 sequence is CASSETGVQPQHF. DNA for the CDR3: TGTGCCAGCAGTGAGACAGGGGTACAGCCCCAGCATTTT.